This T cell receptor (beta chain) was documented in a study of blood T cell repertoires in COVID-19. Study-level background: The United States, Italy and Spain supplied acute and convalescent COVID-19 samples.

Clones were read by immunoSEQ multiplex PCR, and TCRdb kept only the in-frame ones, dropping some. This table has a few hundred thousand clones, more than 70% appearing once. The specimen sequenced was peripheral blood. This clonotype was obtained from a man aged 35 to 55 with acute or convalescent COVID-19.

The CDR3 sequence: CATSRVSGFSGELFF. The CDR3, as DNA: TGTGCCACCAGCAGAGTTAGCGGGTTCTCCGGGGAGCTGTTTTTT. J is TRBJ2-2 and V is TRBV15; TRBD2 matches at 7 bases. V lost 1 base and J lost 6; bases outside the gene matches: 5. Germline lookup yields CDR1 LNHNV and CDR2 YYDKDF (reference sequence). This CDR3 has 15 residues. Together with reference TRBV15 and TRBJ2-2, the CDR3 gives the full variable domain: DAMVIQNPRYQVTQFGKPVTLSCSQTLNHNVMYWYQQKSSQAPKLLFHYYDKDFNNEADTPDNFQSRRPNTSFCFLDIRSPGLGDTAMYLCATSRVSGFSGELFFGEGSRLTVL.